What follows are 32 T cell receptor beta chains derived from one specimen sequenced in a study of blood T cell repertoires in COVID-19. Generated by immunoSEQ multiplex PCR, the TCRdb table keeps only in-frame clones and is missing some. The sample yields about 170,000 clones, just over 90% seen once. Sequencing was carried out using peripheral blood. The receptor set was obtained from a man younger than 30 with COVID-19, enrolled during active disease.

The genes are TRBV27 and TRBJ2-7; D gene unclear. This CDR3 comprises 11 residues. Trimming stripped 10 bases from V and 6 bases from J, with 13 bases between. From germline, CDR1 is MNHEY and CDR2 SMNVEV (reference sequence). The CDR3 loop reads CATGWLGEQYF. CDR3 DNA: TGTGCCACCGGGTGGTTAGGCGAGCAGTACTTC.

This clone came up once. The chain employs TRBV5-6 and TRBJ2-2; tentative D call: TRBD2 (5 bases). The CDR3 contains 17 residues. Germline V lookup: CDR1 SGHDT, CDR2 YYEEEE. The V end was cut by 3 bases, the J end by 3 bases, with 18 bases between. The CDR3 DNA sequence: TGTGCCAGCAGCTACACGGAGGTTTCTACCCACACCGGGGAGCTGTTTTTT. This codes for CASSYTEVSTHTGELFF. Together with reference TRBV5-6 and TRBJ2-2, the CDR3 gives the full variable domain: DAGVTQSPTHLIKTRGQQVTLRCSPKSGHDTVSWYQQALGQGPQFIFQYYEEEERQRGNFPDRFSGHQFPNYSSELNVNALLLGDSALYLCASSYTEVSTHTGELFFGEGSRLTVL.

This clone was seen a single time. V usage is TRBV13 and J usage is TRBJ2-7; D is unclear. Trimming stripped 3 bases from V and 6 bases from J, with 9 bases between. There are 12 residues in the CDR3. CDR1 and CDR2 from the germline V gene are PRHDT and FYEKMQ (reference sequence). The CDR3 coding sequence is TGTGCCAGCAGCTTCCTCTCCGGCGAGCAGTACTTC. The encoded protein is CASSFLSGEQYF.

The rearrangement uses TRBV27 and TRBJ2-7; the match to TRBD2 covers 10 bases. The V segment lost 5 bases and the J segment 3 bases; nucleotides outside the gene matches: 10. Looked up from germline, CDR1 is MNHEY and CDR2 is SMNVEV (reference sequence). This CDR3 is built from 16 residues. In DNA, the CDR3 is TGTGCCAGCAGTCTCACGTCTAGCGGGAGCAACTACGAGCAGTACTTC. This sequence encodes CASSLTSSGSNYEQYF.

The gene calls are TRBV30 and TRBJ2-2; unclear D gene. Looked up from germline, CDR1 is GTSNPN and CDR2 is SVGIG (reference sequence). Trimming shortened V by 5 bases and J by 6 bases, and 16 bases separated the two germline ends. The CDR3 contains 14 residues. CDR3 nucleotides: TGTGCCTGGTTGCGAGACTCCACGGCCGGGGAGCTGTTTTTT. Its translation: CAWLRDSTAGELFF.

CDR3 sequence (DNA): TGTGCCAGCAGCCCGACCCTACGGAGGTCCTACGAGCAGTACTTC. Encoded protein: CASSPTLRRSYEQYF. The V gene is TRBV7-9, the J gene TRBJ2-7; perhaps TRBD2 as D (5 bases). The CDR3 contains 15 residues. Germline lookup yields CDR1 SEHNR and CDR2 FQNEAQ (reference sequence). Trimming removed 5 bases at V and 1 base at J, with 15 bases between.

The chain carries TRBV11-2 and TRBJ2-1; D is ambiguous. The germline V gene encodes CDR1 SGHAT and CDR2 FQNNGV. The CDR3 runs to 14 residues. Trimming removed 0 bases from V and 5 bases from J, with 8 bases in between. CDR3 loop: CASSLDFNNNEQFF. CDR3 nucleotides: TGTGCCAGCAGCTTAGATTTCAACAACAATGAGCAGTTCTTC. The whole variable domain, remainder taken from reference TRBV11-2 and TRBJ2-1, is EAGVAQSPRYKIIEKRQSVAFWCNPISGHATLYWYQQILGQGPKLLIQFQNNGVVDDSQLPKDRFSAERLKGVDSTLKIQPAKLEDSAVYLCASSLDFNNNEQFFGPGTRLTVL.

The chain uses TRBV9 and TRBJ2-1; 8 bases are a match to TRBD1. With 3 bases clipped from V and 3 bases from J, the junction kept 2 bases outside the gene matches. The CDR3 runs 14 residues. The V gene's germline CDR1 is SGDLS and CDR2 YYNGEE. CDR3 DNA: TGTGCCAGCAGCGAGGGACAGGACTACAATGAGCAGTTCTTC. Residues: CASSEGQDYNEQFF.

This chain links TRBV24-1 with TRBJ1-2; tentatively, D is TRBD1 (5 bases). This CDR3 contains 14 residues. V lost 3 bases to trimming and J lost 8 bases, with 15 bases between them. Germline lookup yields CDR1 KGHDR and CDR2 SFDVKD. In DNA, the CDR3 is TGTGCCACCAGTGATCTGGGGAGGGGAGGAGGCTACACCTTC. As protein: CATSDLGRGGGYTF.

The CDR3 is CASSPYRGGTNTGELFF. In DNA, the CDR3 is TGTGCCAGCAGCCCCTATAGGGGGGGCACGAACACCGGGGAGCTGTTTTTT. V is TRBV11-3 and J is TRBJ2-2; a possible D gene is TRBD2 (7 bases). Trimming pared 5 bases from V and 0 bases from J, leaving 16 bases between. The CDR3 runs 17 residues. Germline CDR1 is SGHNT and CDR2 is YENEEA.

This clone appeared a single time. The gene calls are TRBV9 and TRBJ2-2; D might be TRBD2 (6 bases). V lost 7 bases, J lost 5 bases, and 15 bases lay in between. This CDR3 is 14 amino acids long. Germline CDR1 reads SGDLS; CDR2 reads YYNGEE. CDR3 nucleotides: TGTGCCAGCGAGGCGGGATTAGGGACCGGGGAGCTGTTTTTT. It codes for CASEAGLGTGELFF.

V is TRBV28 and J is TRBJ1-2; 7 nucleotides match TRBD1. The CDR3 loop spans 14 amino acids. Germline lookup yields CDR1 MDHEN and CDR2 SYDVKM. V was clipped by 6 bases and J by 3 bases; unmatched bases: 7. The chain's CDR3 is CASSPDRVDYGYTF. CDR3 sequence (DNA): TGTGCCAGCAGCCCCGACAGGGTGGACTATGGCTACACCTTC.

The chain uses TRBV27 and TRBJ2-3; 7 bases line up with TRBD1. The CDR3 consists of 15 residues. The germline CDR1 and CDR2 sequences are MNHEY and SMNVEV (reference sequence). V shed 6 bases and J 2 bases; nucleotides not matched to a gene: 8. The CDR3 bases are TGTGCCAGCAGAGCTTGGACAGGAGCCACAGATACGCAGTATTTT. As protein: CASRAWTGATDTQYF.

The chain joins TRBV2 to TRBJ2-3, with TRBD2 identical over 11 bases. Trimming cost V 6 bases and J 2 bases; bases outside gene matches: 13. The CDR3 is 18 residues long. Per the germline V gene, CDR1 is SNHLY and CDR2 is FYNNEI. In DNA, the CDR3 is TGTGCCAGCAGAAGGACTAGCGGGTCCCAGCCAATCACAGATACGCAGTATTTT. Protein sequence: CASRRTSGSQPITDTQYF.

This clone appeared once. This chain uses TRBV29-1 with TRBJ2-1; no definite D call. The CDR3 consists of 11 residues. Trimming took 5 bases from V and 4 from J, leaving 6 bases between them. Germline V gives CDR1 SQVTM, CDR2 ANQGSEA. The CDR3 nucleotides are TGCAGCGTTCCTCGGTACAATGAGCAGTTCTTC. This sequence encodes CSVPRYNEQFF.

The chain is built from TRBV10-1 and TRBJ1-1, with TRBD1 identical over 11 bases. Germline-derived CDR1 and CDR2 are WNHNN and SYGVQD (reference sequence). The CDR3 is 14 amino acids. The V gene end was trimmed by 8 bases and the J gene end by 5 bases; junction bases not matched to a gene: 7. CDR3 nucleotides: TGCGCCAGCGGGGCGGACAGGGGGCGAACTGAAGCTTTCTTT. Translated: CASGADRGRTEAFF.

The gene calls are TRBV2 and TRBJ1-3, with a weak D call TRBD1 (5 bases). Germline V lookup: CDR1 SNHLY, CDR2 FYNNEI. The length of the CDR3 is 14 residues. The V end lost 7 bases, the J end lost 0 bases, and 10 bases lay between the germline ends. The CDR3 bases are TGTGCCAGCACCGGGGGGGACTCTGGAAACACCATATATTTT. The encoded protein is CASTGGDSGNTIYF.

This clone was counted a single time. The rearrangement links TRBV7-9 to TRBJ2-1, with 9 bases aligning to TRBD2. The length of the CDR3 is 16 residues. In germline, CDR1 is SEHNR, CDR2 FQNEAQ (reference sequence). V dropped 3 bases and J dropped 3; count of bases not matched to a gene: 6. CDR3 sequence: CASSFSGRHLYNEQFF. CDR3 coding DNA: TGTGCCAGCAGCTTTAGCGGGAGACATCTCTACAATGAGCAGTTCTTC. The full variable domain, completed using reference TRBV7-9 and TRBJ2-1, is DTGVSQNPRHKITKRGQNVTFRCDPISEHNRLYWYRQTLGQGPEFLTYFQNEAQLEKSRLLSDRFSAERPKGSFSTLEIQRTEQGDSAMYLCASSFSGRHLYNEQFFGPGTRLTVL.

The chain joins TRBV27 to TRBJ2-1, with 8 nucleotides matching TRBD2. Germline CDR1 and CDR2: MNHEY and SMNVEV (reference sequence). The CDR3 has 16 amino acids. V dropped 2 bases and J dropped 0; count of bases not matched to a gene: 3. DNA for the CDR3: TGTGCCAGCAGTTTAGAACTAGCGGACTCCTACAATGAGCAGTTCTTC. Encoded protein: CASSLELADSYNEQFF.

The chain recombines TRBV6-1 with TRBJ1-2; 7 bases fit TRBD1. This CDR3 region has 14 residues. The germline V gene encodes CDR1 MNHNS and CDR2 SASEGT. The V and J ends lost 2 bases and 0 bases, in that order; junction bases with no gene match: 0. For the CDR3, the DNA is TGTGCCAGCAGTGAAACAGGGGCTAACTATGGCTACACCTTC. It specifies CASSETGANYGYTF.

The chain uses TRBV20-1 and TRBJ2-7, with 8 bases matching TRBD2. Germline-derived CDR1 and CDR2 are DFQATT and SNEGSKA (reference sequence). V lost 7 bases and J lost 8; bases outside the gene matches: 7. The CDR3 is 11 amino acids. CDR3 bases: TGCAGTGTCACGGGGGGGGCGCAGCAGTACTTC. It specifies CSVTGGAQQYF.

The V gene is TRBV9, the J gene TRBJ1-1; tentatively, D is TRBD1 (6 bases). V lost 3 bases and J 1 base, leaving 7 bases between the germline ends. The CDR3 covers 13 residues. The V gene's germline CDR1 is SGDLS and CDR2 YYNGEE. CDR3 region: CASSGTENTEAFF. CDR3 nucleotides: TGTGCCAGCAGCGGGACAGAGAACACTGAAGCTTTCTTT.

The rearrangement links TRBV12-3 or TRBV12-4 to TRBJ2-5, with D perhaps matching TRBD2 (5 bases). The CDR3 length is 11 residues. V gave up 8 bases and J gave up 8 bases, with 12 bases separating them. The CDR3, as DNA: TGTGCCAGCGGCTATGGGAGAACCCAGTACTTC. This encodes CASGYGRTQYF.

The J gene is TRBJ2-1, the V gene TRBV29-1; the match to TRBD2 covers 7 bases. The CDR3 extends over 15 amino acids. The junction had 11 bases not matched to a gene; V was cut back by 2 bases and J by 7 bases. Germline values: CDR1 SQVTM, CDR2 ANQGSEA. The CDR3 spells CSVEPAGDEVNEQFF. As DNA, the CDR3 is TGCAGCGTTGAACCGGCGGGAGATGAGGTGAATGAGCAGTTCTTC.

This clone was detected a few times. V gene TRBV11-2 combines with J gene TRBJ2-7; TRBD1 agrees at 11 bases. Germline CDR1 and CDR2: SGHAT and FQNNGV. J gave up 7 bases and V 5 bases, and 7 bases lay outside the gene matches. The CDR3 totals 14 residues. DNA for the CDR3: TGTGCCAGCAGCGCAGGACAGGGGGCAGGGGAGCAGTACTTC. Amino acids: CASSAGQGAGEQYF.

The chain links TRBV11-2 to TRBJ2-5; tentative D call: TRBD1 (5 bases). The CDR3 loop spans 16 amino acids. Trimming pared 2 bases from V and 2 bases from J, leaving 15 bases between. Germline CDR1 and CDR2: SGHAT and FQNNGV. CDR3 residues: CASSLFYGDSQETQYF. The CDR3 DNA is TGTGCCAGCAGCTTATTTTACGGCGACAGTCAAGAGACCCAGTACTTC.

This chain connects TRBV11-1 to TRBJ2-7, with D perhaps matching TRBD1 (6 bases). Trimming took 5 bases from V and 4 from J, leaving 12 bases between them. This CDR3 has 13 amino acids. Germline CDR1 SGHAT, CDR2 FQDESV (reference sequence). Here the CDR3 DNA reads TGTGCCAGCAGCACCGGACAGCCATACGAGCAGTACTTC. This gives the protein CASSTGQPYEQYF.

This clone appeared a single time. V gene TRBV5-1 combines with J gene TRBJ2-2, with D unresolved. The V end lost 0 bases, the J end lost 5 bases, and 14 bases lay between the germline ends. The CDR3 has 16 residues. Looked up from germline, CDR1 is SGHRS and CDR2 is YFSETQ. The CDR3 is CASSLAELFKTGELFF. CDR3 DNA: TGCGCCAGCAGCTTGGCCGAACTATTCAAGACCGGGGAGCTGTTTTTT.

The chain recombines TRBV9 with TRBJ1-1; D call uncertain. The CDR3 consists of 13 residues. The V gene's germline CDR1 is SGDLS and CDR2 YYNGEE. V lost 4 bases and J 7 bases, leaving 14 bases between the germline ends. CDR3 nucleotide sequence: TGTGCCAGCAGCCCCACGAACAGCGGTGAAGCTTTCTTT. Translating gives CASSPTNSGEAFF. Complete variable domain (other parts from reference TRBV9 and TRBJ1-1): DSGVTQTPKHLITATGQRVTLRCSPRSGDLSVYWYQQSLDQGLQFLIQYYNGEERAKGNILERFSAQQFPDLHSELNLSSLELGDSALYFCASSPTNSGEAFFGQGTRLTVV.

The gene calls are TRBV10-2 and TRBJ1-1, with TRBD1 matching 12 bases. V dropped 6 bases and J dropped 1; count of bases not matched to a gene: 6. Germline assignment: CDR1 WSHSY and CDR2 SAAADI. The CDR3 contains 16 residues. For the CDR3, the DNA is TGCGCCAGCAGCCCGGGACAGGGGGCAGGGAACACTGAAGCTTTCTTT. Protein product: CASSPGQGAGNTEAFF.

The CDR3: CASSALDRETGSGANVLTF. As DNA, the CDR3 is TGTGCCAGCAGCGCCCTTGACAGGGAGACAGGATCTGGGGCCAACGTCCTGACTTTC. The chain has TRBV13 and TRBJ2-6; 7 nucleotides agree with TRBD1. V trimming: 5 bases; J trimming: 1 base; junction bases outside the gene matches: 14. The germline V gene encodes CDR1 PRHDT and CDR2 FYEKMQ (reference sequence). The CDR3 runs to 19 residues.

The rearrangement links TRBV19 to TRBJ2-5, with a possible D match to TRBD1 (6 bases). Germline CDR1 reads LNHDA; CDR2 reads SQIVND (reference sequence). This CDR3 has 13 residues. Between the trimmed V and J ends, which lost 2 bases and 4 bases, there was a span of 8 bases. CDR3: CASSIQGRETQYF. The CDR3 region has the DNA TGTGCCAGTAGTATACAGGGGAGAGAGACCCAGTACTTC. The whole variable domain, remainder taken from reference TRBV19 and TRBJ2-5, is DGGITQSPKYLFRKEGQNVTLSCEQNLNHDAMYWYRQDPGQGLRLIYYSQIVNDFQKGDIAEGYSVSREKKESFPLTVTSAQKNPTAFYLCASSIQGRETQYFGPGTRLLVL.